These 14 T cell receptor beta chains were sequenced from one sample in a study of blood T cell repertoires in COVID-19. Profiling relied on immunoSEQ multiplex PCR, and the TCRdb table lists in-frame clones only, not all of them. The sample yields roughly 280,000 clones, 80% to 90% seen once. Sequencing input: peripheral blood. These TCRs come from a woman in her 70s with acute or convalescent COVID-19.

The V call is TRBV4-1, the J call TRBJ2-2; 9 nucleotides agree with TRBD2. This CDR3 has 17 amino acids. The germline V gene has CDR1 MGHRA and CDR2 YSYEKL. V shed 4 bases and J 4 bases; nucleotides not matched to a gene: 10. CDR3 loop: CASSLGIAGVVTGELFF. The CDR3 DNA sequence: TGCGCCAGCAGCCTAGGGATAGCGGGGGTTGTCACCGGGGAGCTGTTTTTT.

This clone was observed once. J is TRBJ1-5 and V is TRBV4-2; possibly TRBD1 for D (5 bases). This CDR3 region has 16 residues. The V end lost 0 bases, the J end lost 0 bases, and 9 bases lay between the germline ends. Germline values: CDR1 LGHNA, CDR2 YNFKEQ. The CDR3 DNA is TGTGCCAGCAGCCAAGAGGCAGGGCGTAGCAATCAGCCCCAGCATTTT. This translates into CASSQEAGRSNQPQHF.

The CDR3 reads CASSSKLAGGPLNNEQFF. The CDR3 DNA sequence: TGTGCCAGCAGCTCCAAACTAGCGGGGGGCCCCCTCAACAATGAGCAGTTCTTC. The chain joins TRBV5-4 to TRBJ2-1; TRBD2 agrees at 12 bases. Losses at the gene ends were 3 bases for V and 5 bases for J; bases not matched to a gene: 12. The CDR3 extends over 18 amino acids. Germline-derived CDR1 and CDR2 are SGHNT and YYREEE (reference sequence).

The rearrangement uses TRBV6-5 and TRBJ1-1; perhaps TRBD1 as D (6 bases). This CDR3 has 15 amino acids. Germline V gene lookup returns CDR1 MNHEY and CDR2 SVGAGI. V was clipped by 4 bases and J by 3 bases, with 15 bases between them. CDR3: CASSSPGVGHTEAFF. In DNA form, the CDR3 reads TGTGCCAGCAGTTCGCCAGGGGTGGGGCACACTGAAGCTTTCTTT.

V is TRBV11-2 and J is TRBJ2-5; 8 bases agree with TRBD1. The CDR3 totals 16 residues. Germline V gene data show CDR1 as SGHAT and CDR2 as FQNNGV. The ends lost 4 bases at V and 0 bases at J; junction bases unmatched: 7. The DNA for the CDR3 is TGTGCCAGCAGCTACTGGACAGGGCGGAACCAAGAGACCCAGTACTTC. It is translated as CASSYWTGRNQETQYF. The entire variable domain, with the rest obtained from reference TRBV11-2 and TRBJ2-5, is as follows: EAGVAQSPRYKIIEKRQSVAFWCNPISGHATLYWYQQILGQGPKLLIQFQNNGVVDDSQLPKDRFSAERLKGVDSTLKIQPAKLEDSAVYLCASSYWTGRNQETQYFGPGTRLLVL.

This chain links TRBV4-1 with TRBJ2-1; 8 positions agree with TRBD2. CDR3 size: 16 residues. With 0 bases clipped from V and 1 base from J, the junction kept 2 bases outside the gene matches. In germline, CDR1 is MGHRA, CDR2 YSYEKL. CDR3 bases: TGCGCCAGCAGCCAAGATAGCGGGACGTCCTACAATGAGCAGTTCTTC. Its translation is CASSQDSGTSYNEQFF.

CDR3 region: CASSSGPGQARGGYTF. CDR3 nucleotide sequence: TGCGCCAGCAGCTCTGGACCCGGACAGGCCAGAGGCGGCTACACCTTC. The chain is built from TRBV5-1 and TRBJ1-2, with TRBD1 matching 7 bases. The CDR3 has 16 residues. CDR1 SGHRS and CDR2 YFSETQ come from the germline V gene. J was trimmed by 8 bases and V by 3 bases; bases with no gene match: 16.

This clone has a handful of counts. The same CDR3 also results from other DNA sequences found in this sample. This rearrangement joins TRBV28 to TRBJ1-2, with a tentative D call TRBD1 (6 bases). CDR1 is MDHEN, CDR2 SYDVKM, per germline. This CDR3 has 13 residues. V dropped 2 bases and J dropped 2 bases, with 6 bases sitting between them. CDR3 sequence (DNA): TGTGCCAGCAGTTTAACAGGGAACTATGGCTACACCTTC. It specifies CASSLTGNYGYTF.

As for this clone: This specimen includes other DNA sequences encoding the same CDR3. V gene TRBV2 combines with J gene TRBJ2-1; 7 bases match TRBD2. The CDR3 is made up of 14 amino acids. The trim removed 8 bases at V and 4 bases at J, leaving 8 bases unmatched. The germline V gene has CDR1 SNHLY and CDR2 FYNNEI. The CDR3 loop reads CASGSGGTYNEQFF. The DNA for the CDR3 is TGTGCCAGCGGGTCGGGGGGAACTTACAATGAGCAGTTCTTC.

V usage is TRBV2 and J usage is TRBJ1-3; D not resolved. The CDR3 length is 16 residues. CDR1 SNHLY and CDR2 FYNNEI come from the germline V gene. V was shortened by 6 bases and J by 0 bases, with 15 bases between the two germline ends. The DNA for the CDR3 is TGTGCCAGCAGCGCAGGACTGCCGAGCTCTGGAAACACCATATATTTT. Amino acid sequence: CASSAGLPSSGNTIYF.

The V and J genes are TRBV5-4 and TRBJ2-7; no clear D. Trimming took off 4 bases at V and 2 bases at J, with 16 bases between the two ends. CDR3 length: 15 residues. Germline V gives CDR1 SGHNT, CDR2 YYREEE (reference sequence). The CDR3 spells CASSHIDTRTYEQYF. DNA for the CDR3: TGTGCCAGCAGCCATATCGACACCCGTACCTACGAGCAGTACTTC.

This clone has just one count. The chain recombines TRBV9 with TRBJ1-2; D is undetermined. V dropped 3 bases and J dropped 8 bases, with 17 bases sitting between them. The CDR3 has 14 amino acids. In germline, CDR1 is SGDLS, CDR2 YYNGEE. The CDR3 loop reads CASSALDTPGGYTF. The CDR3 nucleotides read TGTGCCAGCAGCGCCTTAGACACCCCGGGGGGCTACACCTTC.

V gene TRBV5-5 combines with J gene TRBJ2-7, with TRBD2 as a possible D gene (6 bases). The germline V and J ends were trimmed by 4 bases and 6 bases, with 8 bases remaining between them. There are 11 residues in the CDR3. In germline, CDR1 is SGHKS, CDR2 YYEKEE (reference sequence). CDR3 sequence: CASSGRGEQYF. Here the CDR3 DNA reads TGTGCCAGCAGCGGGCGGGGCGAGCAGTACTTC. Filled out from reference TRBV5-5 and TRBJ2-7, the complete variable domain reads DAGVTQSPTHLIKTRGQQVTLRCSPISGHKSVSWYQQVLGQGPQFIFQYYEKEERGRGNFPDRFSARQFPNYSSELNVNALLLGDSALYLCASSGRGEQYFGPGTRLTVT.

The V call is TRBV6-5, the J call TRBJ2-4; D unresolved. The CDR3 runs to 13 residues. Looked up from germline, CDR1 is MNHEY and CDR2 is SVGAGI. The V end was cut by 8 bases, the J end by 0 bases, with 8 bases between. The CDR3 reads CASGPLAKNIQYF. The CDR3 DNA follows: TGTGCCAGCGGGCCACTAGCCAAAAACATTCAGTACTTC.